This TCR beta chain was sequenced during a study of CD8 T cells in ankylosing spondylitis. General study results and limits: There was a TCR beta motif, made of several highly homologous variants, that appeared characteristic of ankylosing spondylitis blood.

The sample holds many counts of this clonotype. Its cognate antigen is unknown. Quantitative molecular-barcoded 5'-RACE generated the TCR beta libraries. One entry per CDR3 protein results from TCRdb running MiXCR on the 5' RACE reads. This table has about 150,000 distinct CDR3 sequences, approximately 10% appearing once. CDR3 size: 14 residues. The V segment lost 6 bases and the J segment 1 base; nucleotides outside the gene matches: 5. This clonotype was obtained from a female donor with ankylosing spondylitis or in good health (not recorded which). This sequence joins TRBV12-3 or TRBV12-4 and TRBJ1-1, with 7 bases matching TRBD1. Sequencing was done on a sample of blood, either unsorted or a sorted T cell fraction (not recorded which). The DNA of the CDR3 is TGTGCCAGCAGCCCCGGGACAGAGAACACTGAAGCTTTCTTT. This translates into CASSPGTENTEAFF.